The 12 T cell receptor beta chains below all came from one sample that was sequenced in a study of cytomegalovirus exposure and HLA in healthy donors. Primers for the PCR totalled 60 Vbeta and 13 Jbeta. Only in-frame clones appear in the TCRdb table, and some are missing; sequencing was by immunoSEQ multiplex PCR. The sample shows 80,000 to 90,000 clones, roughly 80% of them seen only once. What was sequenced was PBMCs. Receptors originate from a man aged 40-50 years in good health and CMV-seronegative.

The chain carries TRBV4-1 and TRBJ1-1; D unclear. Deletions cut 5 bases from V and 4 bases from J, with 14 bases between. The length of the CDR3 is 14 residues. CDR1 is MGHRA and CDR2 is YSYEKL in the germline V gene. In DNA, the CDR3 is TGCGCCAGCAGCGTCCGAGCCCGTCGCACTGAAGCTTTCTTT. It is translated as CASSVRARRTEAFF.

The chain couples TRBV30 to TRBJ2-2; 12 bases fit TRBD2. Trimming cost V 6 bases and J 1 base; bases outside gene matches: 15. CDR1 is GTSNPN, CDR2 SVGIG, per germline (reference sequence). This CDR3 comprises 19 residues. The CDR3, as DNA: TGTGCCTGTCGCAAGGGTCTGACTAGCGGGAGTTTGAACACCGGGGAGCTGTTTTTT. Protein sequence: CACRKGLTSGSLNTGELFF.

This chain connects TRBV12-5 to TRBJ1-1, with TRBD1 matching over 7 bases. The CDR3 spans 14 residues. Germline V gene lookup returns CDR1 LGHNT and CDR2 FRNRAP. The trim removed 3 bases at V and 1 base at J, leaving 2 bases unmatched. For the CDR3, the DNA is TGTGCTAGTGGTTTTGGACAGGAGAACACTGAAGCTTTCTTT. Its protein product is CASGFGQENTEAFF.

The chain has TRBV6-6 and TRBJ1-2; no clear D. V lost 6 bases and J lost 8, with 19 bases in between. CDR1 MNHNY and CDR2 SVGAGI come from the germline V gene (reference sequence). The CDR3 is 14 amino acids. The CDR3 here is CASSERDVSRGYTF. CDR3 nucleotides: TGTGCCAGCAGCGAGCGCGACGTCAGTCGGGGCTACACCTTC.

The table lists this clone with a few counts. The J gene is TRBJ2-7, the V gene TRBV29-1, with 13 bases matching TRBD2. Losses at the gene ends were 7 bases for V and 1 base for J; bases not matched to a gene: 4. This CDR3 is built from 14 residues. Germline-derived CDR1 and CDR2 are SQVTM and ANQGSEA. Written as DNA, the CDR3 is TGCAGCGCCCGGGGACTAGCGGGGTCCTACGAGCAGTACTTC. Amino acids: CSARGLAGSYEQYF.

In this sample, this clone turned up a few times. The chain is built from TRBV4-1 and TRBJ2-7, with TRBD1 matching over 8 bases. J was trimmed by 0 bases and V by 3 bases; bases with no gene match: 4. CDR1 and CDR2 (germline): MGHRA, YSYEKL. The CDR3 is made up of 15 amino acids. CDR3 protein: CASSHPGTGSYEQYF. DNA of the CDR3: TGCGCCAGCAGCCACCCCGGGACAGGCTCCTACGAGCAGTACTTC.

The chain uses TRBV6-5 and TRBJ1-2, with D hard to call. Germline V CDR1 and CDR2: MNHEY, SVGAGI. This CDR3 is built from 14 residues. V gave up 6 bases and J gave up 0 bases, with 11 bases separating them. The CDR3 loop reads CASRLQKTNYGYTF. The CDR3 DNA reads as TGTGCCAGCAGATTACAGAAGACTAACTATGGCTACACCTTC.

This chain links TRBV27 with TRBJ2-1; 10 bases align to TRBD2. This CDR3 comprises 17 residues. Looked up from germline, CDR1 is MNHEY and CDR2 is SMNVEV (reference sequence). V lost 5 bases to trimming and J lost 4 bases; unmatched junction nucleotides: 11. CDR3 region: CASSPPVGTSDYNEQFF. The CDR3, as DNA: TGTGCCAGCAGTCCCCCAGTAGGGACTAGCGATTACAATGAGCAGTTCTTC.

The V and J genes are TRBV30 and TRBJ2-7, with a weak D call TRBD2 (5 bases). Germline values: CDR1 GTSNPN, CDR2 SVGIG (reference sequence). The CDR3 sequence is 11 residues long. Between the trimmed V and J ends, which lost 6 bases and 6 bases, there was a span of 12 bases. This CDR3 reads CACGLVGEQYF. The CDR3, as DNA: TGTGCCTGCGGACTCGTCGGCGAGCAGTACTTC.

V and J are TRBV10-3 and TRBJ2-1; perhaps TRBD2 as D (5 bases). The germline V and J ends were trimmed by 6 bases and 4 bases, with 13 bases remaining between them. The germline CDR1 and CDR2 sequences are ENHRY and SYGVKD. CDR3 size: 14 residues. CDR3 DNA sequence: TGTGCCATCAGAGGTGGGAGTGAGTACAATGAGCAGTTCTTC. Its translation is CAIRGGSEYNEQFF.

In its sample, this clone was seen a few times. This chain uses TRBV28 with TRBJ1-4; tentatively, D is TRBD1 (5 bases). Germline V gene data show CDR1 as MDHEN and CDR2 as SYDVKM. CDR3 size: 11 residues. Trimming took 7 bases from V and 14 from J, leaving 14 bases between them. CDR3 sequence: CASTLGTRLFF. The CDR3 DNA reads as TGTGCCAGCACTCTCGGGACTAGGCTGTTTTTT.

The V gene is TRBV5-1, the J gene TRBJ1-2; D not certain. There are 19 residues in the CDR3. V dropped 4 bases and J dropped 3 bases, with 28 bases sitting between them. Germline V gene sequence: CDR1 SGHRS, CDR2 YFSETQ. The CDR3 sequence: CASSPQREGFNAPHYGYTF. CDR3 coding DNA: TGCGCCAGCAGCCCACAGAGGGAGGGCTTTAATGCCCCACACTATGGCTACACCTTC.